This TCR beta chain came from a study of cytomegalovirus exposure and HLA in healthy donors. The germline gives CDR1 LGHNA, CDR2 YSLEER. V lost 4 bases to trimming and J lost 5 bases, with 13 bases between them. The CDR3 is made up of 14 amino acids. The PCR employed 60 Vbeta primers together with 13 Jbeta primers. Measured with immunoSEQ multiplex PCR; TCRdb has only the in-frame clones, and not every one. The sample shows roughly 170,000 clones, about 79% of them seen only once. The TCR sequence derives from a female donor in good health and CMV-seronegative. The chain combines TRBV4-3 with TRBJ2-3; D is possibly TRBD1 (6 bases). Sequencing input: PBMCs. The CDR3 loop is CASSRGGQIDTQYF. As DNA, the CDR3 is TGCGCCAGCAGCCGGGGCGGACAGATAGATACGCAGTATTTT.